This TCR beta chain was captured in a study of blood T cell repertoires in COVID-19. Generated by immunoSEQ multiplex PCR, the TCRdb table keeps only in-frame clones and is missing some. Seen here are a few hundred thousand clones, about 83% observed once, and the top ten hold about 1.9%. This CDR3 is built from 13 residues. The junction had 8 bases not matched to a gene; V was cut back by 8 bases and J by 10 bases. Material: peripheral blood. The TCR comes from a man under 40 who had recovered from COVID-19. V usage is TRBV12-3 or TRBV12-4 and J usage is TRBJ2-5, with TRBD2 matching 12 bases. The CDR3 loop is CASSSGGARIQYF. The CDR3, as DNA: TGTGCCAGCTCTAGCGGGGGGGCCCGGATCCAGTACTTC.